Listed below are T cell receptor beta chains from one sample, sequenced in a study of T cell repertoires in cytomegalovirus infection. TCRdb reanalysed the reads using MiXCR and keeps one entry per CDR3 protein. The data show approximately 140,000 distinct CDR3 sequences, roughly 6% seen once. Material: PBMCs. These TCRs come from a human donor in good health (CMV status not recorded). Some clones in this sample may be carry-over from other donors' samples. Each CDR3 is given with its conserved first and last residue. The D gene is left open where the match is weak. A clone size is listed for some rows: how often the clone was seen (once, few, many), or a class if it is expanded.

j_gene | v_gene | d_gene | abundance | CDR3nt | CDR3aa
TRBJ2-7 | TRBV20-1 | TRBD2 | few | TGCAGTGCTAGATCAGCGGGGTCCTACGAGCAGTACTTC | CSARSAGSYEQYF
TRBJ2-6 | TRBV11-2 | TRBD1 | many | TGTGCCAGCAGCTCGTTGACAGGGACCGGGGCCAACGTCCTGACTTTC | CASSSLTGTGANVLTF
TRBJ1-4 | TRBV7-6 | - | few | TGTGCCAGCAGCCCCGGGAAAAAACTGTTTTTT | CASSPGKKLFF
TRBJ1-1 | TRBV19 | - | many | TGTGCCAGTAGTACAAGGTGGATAGAAACTTTCTTT | CASSTRWIETFF
TRBJ2-5 | TRBV7-3 | TRBD2 | many | TGTGCCAGCGGACGGGGGGTCCGGGAGACCCAGTACTTC | CASGRGVRETQYF
TRBJ1-1 | TRBV20-1 | - | - | TGCAGTGCCCTAGTTCCAGGAGGGAACACTGAAGCTTTCTTT | CSALVPGGNTEAFF
TRBJ1-2 | TRBV28 | - | - | TGTGCCAGCAGGACACAGGGCTATGGCTACACCTTC | CASRTQGYGYTF
TRBJ1-4 | TRBV7-2 | - | many | TGTGCCAGCAGCCGCGGCGCTGGTGAAAAACTGTTTTTT | CASSRGAGEKLFF
TRBJ2-7 | TRBV29-1 | - | - | TGCAGCGTCCGCCCGGGGTTGTTGGGTGAGCAGTACTTC | CSVRPGLLGEQYF
TRBJ1-2 | TRBV5-6 | - | many | TGTGCCAGCAGCTTGACGGGACGGTCCGATGGCTACACCTTC | CASSLTGRSDGYTF
TRBJ1-3 | TRBV7-9 | - | few | TGTGCCAGCAGCTTACTCCCGAGCTCTGGAAACACCATATATTTT | CASSLLPSSGNTIYF
TRBJ2-4 | TRBV7-2 | TRBD1 | many | TGTGCCAGCAGCTTAGGGTCGGCAGGGGGCCAAAACATTCAGTACTTC | CASSLGSAGGQNIQYF
TRBJ2-2 | TRBV7-2 | - | many | TGTGCCAGCAGCCAGGGACGTTGGGGCTGGAACACCGGGGAGCTGTTTTTT | CASSQGRWGWNTGELFF
TRBJ2-1 | TRBV2 | - | - | TGTGCCAGCAGTGAAATCAGGGTCAATGAGCAGTTCTTC | CASSEIRVNEQFF
TRBJ1-2 | TRBV28 | - | many | TGTGCCAGCAGTTTTCGGCGAAGGTTAAGGGCGGGTATCTATGGCTACACCTTC | CASSFRRRLRAGIYGYTF
TRBJ2-1 | TRBV7-2 | - | many | TGTGCCAGCAGCTTAGTCGTGGGGGGGCCCTTTAATCCCTACAATGAGCAGTTCTTC | CASSLVVGGPFNPYNEQFF
TRBJ1-1 | TRBV4-1 | - | many | TGCGCCAGCAGCCCCTTCGGACAGAACACTGAAGCTTTCTTT | CASSPFGQNTEAFF
TRBJ1-1 | TRBV20-1 | - | few | TGCAGTGCTAGAGATTACTTCAGGGGAGGTTTAAGAAGCACTGAAGCTTTCTTT | CSARDYFRGGLRSTEAFF
TRBJ2-2 | TRBV7-2 | TRBD1 | many | TGTGCCAGCAGCTTGGCAGGGGGCGCGAATACCGGGGAGCTGTTTTTT | CASSLAGGANTGELFF
TRBJ2-7 | TRBV2 | TRBD1 | many | TGTGCCAGCGACAGGGGGGCCTACGAGCAGTACTTC | CASDRGAYEQYF
TRBJ1-1 | TRBV18 | TRBD1 | many | TGTGCCAGCTCACCCCCGCATACAGGGGGCACTGAAGCTTTCTTT | CASSPPHTGGTEAFF
TRBJ2-3 | TRBV4-2 | TRBD2 | - | TGTGCCAGCAGCCAGGGGCAGGGTAGCGGGGGCACAGATACGCAGTATTTT | CASSQGQGSGGTDTQYF
TRBJ1-1 | TRBV6-2/TRBV6-3 | - | many | TGTGCCAGCAGACCTCAGGGGATGAACACTGAAGCTTTCTTT | CASRPQGMNTEAFF
TRBJ1-5 | TRBV7-2 | - | many | TGTGCCAGCAGTTATGGACAAAAGAATCAGCCCCAGCATTTT | CASSYGQKNQPQHF
TRBJ1-5 | TRBV23-1 | TRBD1 | - | TGCGCCAGCAGTCCACTCCGCGGACAGGGCTTGTATCAGCCCCAGCATTTT | CASSPLRGQGLYQPQHF
TRBJ2-3 | TRBV7-2 | TRBD2 | many | TGTGCCAGCAGCCCGATCGGGACTACCACAGATACGCAGTATTTT | CASSPIGTTTDTQYF
TRBJ2-7 | TRBV12-3/TRBV12-4 | TRBD2 | many | TGTGCCAGCAACACGGGACTAGCGGGGCCATTAGAGCAGTACTTC | CASNTGLAGPLEQYF
TRBJ1-1 | TRBV27 | TRBD1 | many | TGTGCCAGCAGTTTGATTCCGGGACAGGAAGCTTTCTTT | CASSLIPGQEAFF
TRBJ1-2 | TRBV29-1 | TRBD1 | few | TGCAGCGTTGCTCGGACAGGGCAAGGCTACACCTTC | CSVARTGQGYTF
TRBJ1-4 | TRBV7-2 | - | many | TGTGCCAGCAGCTTACGTGGGGCAGCTAATGAAAAACTGTTTTTT | CASSLRGAANEKLFF
TRBJ1-6 | TRBV2 | - | many | TGTGCCAGCAGTGAAGCGGGCAGGGTGGCTTCACCCCTCCACTTT | CASSEAGRVASPLHF
TRBJ1-1 | TRBV10-3 | - | few | TGTGCCATCAGTGCGAAGGGTGACACTGAAGCTTTCTTT | CAISAKGDTEAFF
TRBJ2-2 | TRBV5-6 | - | - | TGTGCCAGCAGCTTGGGACAGGTGGTCGGGGAGCTGTTTTTT | CASSLGQVVGELFF
TRBJ1-4 | TRBV5-4 | TRBD1 | few | TGTGCCAGCAGCTTGCAGGGACAGGGGAGTGAAAAACTGTTTTTT | CASSLQGQGSEKLFF
TRBJ1-1 | TRBV7-2 | - | many | TGTGCCAGCAGCTTATATGGGACCATGAACACTGAAGCTTTCTTT | CASSLYGTMNTEAFF
TRBJ1-6 | TRBV7-3 | TRBD1 | many | TGTGCCAGCAGCTCGACAGGGTGGGGTTCACCCCTCCACTTT | CASSSTGWGSPLHF
TRBJ2-5 | TRBV7-9 | - | many | TGTGCCAGCAGTAACACACCCCTCGAGACCCAGTACTTC | CASSNTPLETQYF
TRBJ2-2 | TRBV6-2/TRBV6-3 | - | many | TGTGCCAGCAGTTACTCAACCCCGGACACCGGGGAGCTGTTTTTT | CASSYSTPDTGELFF
TRBJ2-2 | TRBV5-6 | - | many | TGTGCCAGCAGCCCTATTAACACCGGGGAGCTGTTTTTT | CASSPINTGELFF
TRBJ2-3 | TRBV18 | - | few | TGTGCCAGCTCACCAAGCGGCAGCACAGATACGCAGTATTTT | CASSPSGSTDTQYF
TRBJ1-5 | TRBV10-3 | TRBD1 | many | TGTGCCATCAGCGCCGGACAGGGAGGGAGCAATCAGCCCCAGCATTTT | CAISAGQGGSNQPQHF
TRBJ2-1 | TRBV6-4 | - | many | TGTGCCAGCAGTGAAAGTATCAACAGGGAGCAGTTCTTC | CASSESINREQFF
TRBJ2-3 | TRBV2 | TRBD2 | - | TGTGCCAGCAGTGAATCTAGCGGGGGCACAGATACGCAGTATTTT | CASSESSGGTDTQYF
TRBJ1-4 | TRBV14 | - | many | TGTGCCAGCAGCCAAGATAGAGGTCAAGGGACTAATGAAAAACTGTTTTTT | CASSQDRGQGTNEKLFF
TRBJ2-3 | TRBV7-2 | TRBD2 | many | TGTGCCAGCAGCGATCGACTAGCGGGGGCCCGCACAGATACGCAGTATTTT | CASSDRLAGARTDTQYF
TRBJ1-1 | TRBV5-1 | TRBD1 | many | TGCGCCAGCAGCTTGGGGCCCGGACAGGGGGTGGAGAGGACTGAAGCTTTCTTT | CASSLGPGQGVERTEAFF
TRBJ1-2 | TRBV24-1 | TRBD1 | - | TGTGCCACCAGCCCGGGGACAGGGACAGGAGGCTACACCTTC | CATSPGTGTGGYTF
TRBJ2-5 | TRBV7-2 | - | many | TGTGCCAGCAGCCGGAATAGCGGAGGAGAGACCCAGTACTTC | CASSRNSGGETQYF
TRBJ1-1 | TRBV2 | - | many | TGTGCCAGCATTCATCCAACAGGAGAAGCTTTCTTT | CASIHPTGEAFF
TRBJ1-4 | TRBV7-2 | - | - | TGTGCCAGCAGCTTAGCCTTGGGGAGCGGTGAAAAACTGTTTTTT | CASSLALGSGEKLFF
TRBJ1-1 | TRBV7-9 | - | many | TGTGCCAGCAGCAGCAGGGCTGGGGACACTGAAGCTTTCTTT | CASSSRAGDTEAFF
TRBJ1-5 | TRBV13 | - | few | TGTGCCAGCAGCTTAGTCGGGAACAAGCCCCAGCATTTT | CASSLVGNKPQHF
TRBJ1-4 | TRBV4-1 | - | many | TGCGCCAGCAGCCTTGGGTTGGGGGCTCGGGCAACTAATGAAAAACTGTTTTTT | CASSLGLGARATNEKLFF